This TCR beta chain appears in the sequencing data of a study of shared clonotypes between healthy human individuals. None of the donors, who were healthy HIV-negative adults, had recently had acute infections or vaccinations. A note on this clone: Its antigen is not identified.

This CDR3 comprises 15 residues. The germline V and J ends were trimmed by 5 bases and 6 bases, with 16 bases remaining between them. From germline, CDR1 is LNHNV and CDR2 YYDKDF (reference sequence). Study-wide results and limits: Clonotype sharing across a few donors was observed for about 4.8% of naive CD4 clonotypes. Non-shared clonotypes had lower generation probabilities than those shared by all four donors.

Libraries were prepared by immunoSEQ multiplex PCR; TCRdb keeps only in-frame clonotypes and omits some of them. The sample consists of roughly 1,600,000 clones, approximately 98.5% of them appearing once. V is TRBV15 and J is TRBJ2-2, with D unresolved. The source of this sequence is a man aged 25 to 40 in good health. The sequencing input was naive CD4+ T cells sorted from blood. As to subset: CD45RA+ positively selected. CDR3 bases: TGTGCCACCAGCGAGAGGCTTCGCAGCCCCGGGGAGCTGTTTTTT. This encodes CATSERLRSPGELFF.